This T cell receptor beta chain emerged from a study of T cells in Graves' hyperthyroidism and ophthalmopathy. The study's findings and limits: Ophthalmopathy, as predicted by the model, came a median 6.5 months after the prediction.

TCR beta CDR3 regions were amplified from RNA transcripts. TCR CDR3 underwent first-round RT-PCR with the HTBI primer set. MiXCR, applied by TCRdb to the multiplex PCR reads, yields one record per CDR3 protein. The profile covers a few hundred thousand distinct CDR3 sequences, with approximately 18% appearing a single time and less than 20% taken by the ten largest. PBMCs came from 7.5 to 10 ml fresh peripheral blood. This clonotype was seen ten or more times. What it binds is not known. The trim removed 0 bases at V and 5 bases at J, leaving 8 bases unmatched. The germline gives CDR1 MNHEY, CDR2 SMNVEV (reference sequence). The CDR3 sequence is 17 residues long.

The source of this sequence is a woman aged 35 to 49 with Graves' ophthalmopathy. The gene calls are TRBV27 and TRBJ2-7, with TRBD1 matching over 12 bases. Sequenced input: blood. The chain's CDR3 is CASSLSGMGQGANEQYF. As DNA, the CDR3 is TGTGCCAGCAGTTTATCAGGCATGGGACAGGGGGCTAACGAGCAGTACTTC.